The present T cell receptor (beta chain) was sequenced within a study of blood T cell repertoires in COVID-19. Looked up from germline, CDR1 is MNHEY and CDR2 is SMNVEV (reference sequence). J was trimmed by 7 bases and V by 5 bases; bases with no gene match: 6. This CDR3 contains 14 residues. Profiling relied on immunoSEQ multiplex PCR, and the TCRdb table lists in-frame clones only, not all of them. The table includes hundreds of thousands of clones, 80% to 90% detected once. This receptor was obtained from a man aged 35 to 55 with acute or convalescent COVID-19. The specimen sequenced was peripheral blood. V gene TRBV27 combines with J gene TRBJ1-4; 8 bases fit TRBD1. CDR3 sequence: CASSIRGRREKLFF. In DNA form, the CDR3 reads TGTGCCAGCAGTATCAGGGGGCGCCGTGAAAAACTGTTTTTT. Full variable domain (missing parts from reference TRBV27 and TRBJ1-4): EAQVTQNPRYLITVTGKKLTVTCSQNMNHEYMSWYRQDPGLGLRQIYYSMNVEVTDKGDVPEGYKVSRKEKRNFPLILESPSPNQTSLYFCASSIRGRREKLFFGSGTQLSVL.